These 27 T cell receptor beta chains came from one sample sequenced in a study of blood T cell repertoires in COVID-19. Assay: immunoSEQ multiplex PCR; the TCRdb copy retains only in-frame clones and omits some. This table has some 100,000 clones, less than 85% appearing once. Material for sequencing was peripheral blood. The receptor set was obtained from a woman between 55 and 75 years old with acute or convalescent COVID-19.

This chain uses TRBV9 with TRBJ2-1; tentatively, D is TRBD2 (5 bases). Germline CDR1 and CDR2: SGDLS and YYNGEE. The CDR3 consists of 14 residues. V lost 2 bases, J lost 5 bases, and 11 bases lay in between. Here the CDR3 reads CASSVHGVDNEQFF. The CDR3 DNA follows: TGTGCCAGCAGCGTCCACGGGGTCGACAATGAGCAGTTCTTC.

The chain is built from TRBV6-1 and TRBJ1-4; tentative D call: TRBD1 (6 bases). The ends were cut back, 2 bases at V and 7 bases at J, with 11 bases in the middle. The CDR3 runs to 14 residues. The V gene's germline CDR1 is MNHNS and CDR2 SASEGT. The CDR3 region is CASSERGALEKLFF. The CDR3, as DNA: TGTGCCAGCAGTGAACGGGGGGCCCTTGAAAAACTGTTTTTT.

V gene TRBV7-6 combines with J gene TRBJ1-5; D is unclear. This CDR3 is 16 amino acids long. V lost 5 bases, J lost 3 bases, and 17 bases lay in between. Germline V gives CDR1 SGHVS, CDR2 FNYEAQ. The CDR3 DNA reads TGTGCCAGCAGCGCCCAACCCGGCGGAAACAATCAGCCCCAGCATTTT. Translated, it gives CASSAQPGGNNQPQHF.

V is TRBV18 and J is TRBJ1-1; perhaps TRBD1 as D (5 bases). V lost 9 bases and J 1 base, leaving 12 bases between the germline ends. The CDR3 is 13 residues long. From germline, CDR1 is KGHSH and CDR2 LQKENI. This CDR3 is CASSEQENTEAFF. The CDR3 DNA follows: TGTGCCAGTTCAGAACAGGAGAACACTGAAGCTTTCTTT.

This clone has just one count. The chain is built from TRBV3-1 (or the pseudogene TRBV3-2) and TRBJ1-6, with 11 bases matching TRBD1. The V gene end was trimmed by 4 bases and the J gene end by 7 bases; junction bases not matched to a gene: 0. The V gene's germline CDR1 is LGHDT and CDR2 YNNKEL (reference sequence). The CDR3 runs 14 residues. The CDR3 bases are TGTGCCAGCAGCCGGGACAGGGGGAATTCACCCCTCCACTTT. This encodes CASSRDRGNSPLHF.

The DNA of the CDR3 is TGTGCCAGCAGTTCCGACAGGGAGGTTGGCCAGTACTTC. Translation gives CASSSDREVGQYF. The chain couples TRBV11-2 to TRBJ2-5; tentatively, D is TRBD1 (7 bases). Germline assignment: CDR1 SGHAT and CDR2 FQNNGV. The CDR3 has 13 amino acids. Trimming removed 6 bases at V and 10 bases at J, with 18 bases between.

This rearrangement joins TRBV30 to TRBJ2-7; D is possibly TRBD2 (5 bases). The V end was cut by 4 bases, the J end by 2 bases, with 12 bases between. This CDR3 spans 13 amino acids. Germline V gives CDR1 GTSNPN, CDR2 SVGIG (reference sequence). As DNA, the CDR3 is TGTGCCTGGAAGATCGGGGAAACCTACGAGCAGTACTTC. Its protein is CAWKIGETYEQYF.

The CDR3 region is CASSPRTAGYTF. The CDR3 nucleotides read TGTGCCAGCAGCCCCCGGACAGCCGGCTACACCTTC. The V and J genes are TRBV7-2 and TRBJ1-2; perhaps TRBD1 as D (6 bases). V shed 5 bases and J shed 8 bases, with 12 bases lying between them. Germline V gene lookup returns CDR1 SGHTA and CDR2 FQGNSA. This CDR3 region has 12 residues. Full variable domain (outside the CDR3, taken from reference TRBV7-2 and TRBJ1-2): GAGVSQSPSNKVTEKGKDVELRCDPISGHTALYWYRQSLGQGLEFLIYFQGNSAPDKSGLPSDRFSAERTGGSVSTLTIQRTQQEDSAVYLCASSPRTAGYTFGSGTRLTVV.

The CDR3 loop reads CASKPLGQINTEAFF. The CDR3 DNA reads as TGTGCCAGCAAACCCCTGGGACAGATCAACACTGAAGCTTTCTTT. The rearrangement joins TRBV6-5 to TRBJ1-1, with TRBD1 matching 7 bases. The CDR3 extends over 15 amino acids. Germline CDR1 MNHEY, CDR2 SVGAGI. Trimming removed 7 bases from V and 2 bases from J; junction bases left unmatched: 10.

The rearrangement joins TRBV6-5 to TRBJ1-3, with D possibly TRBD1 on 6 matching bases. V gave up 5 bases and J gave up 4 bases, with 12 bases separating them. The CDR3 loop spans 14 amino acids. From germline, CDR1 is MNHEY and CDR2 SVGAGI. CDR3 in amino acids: CASSTGGAGNTIYF. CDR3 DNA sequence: TGTGCCAGCAGTACTGGGGGGGCAGGAAACACCATATATTTT.

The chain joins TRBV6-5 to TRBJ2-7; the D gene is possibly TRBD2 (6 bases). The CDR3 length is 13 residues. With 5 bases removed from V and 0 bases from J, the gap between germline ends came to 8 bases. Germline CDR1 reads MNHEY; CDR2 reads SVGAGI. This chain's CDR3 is CASSREYSYEQYF. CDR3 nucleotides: TGTGCCAGCAGTCGGGAGTACTCCTACGAGCAGTACTTC.

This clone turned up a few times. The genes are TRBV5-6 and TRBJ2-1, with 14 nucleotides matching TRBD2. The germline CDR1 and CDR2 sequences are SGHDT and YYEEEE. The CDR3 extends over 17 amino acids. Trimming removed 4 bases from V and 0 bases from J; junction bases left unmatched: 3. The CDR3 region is CASSIGLAGGSYNEQFF. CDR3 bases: TGTGCCAGCAGCATAGGACTAGCGGGGGGCTCCTACAATGAGCAGTTCTTC.

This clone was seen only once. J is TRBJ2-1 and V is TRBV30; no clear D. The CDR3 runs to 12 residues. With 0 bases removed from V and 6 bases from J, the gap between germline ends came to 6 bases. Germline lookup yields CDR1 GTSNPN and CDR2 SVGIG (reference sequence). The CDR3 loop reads CAWSVMANEQFF. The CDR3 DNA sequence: TGTGCCTGGAGTGTCATGGCCAATGAGCAGTTCTTC. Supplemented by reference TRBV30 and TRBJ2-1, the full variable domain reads SQTIHQWPATLVQPVGSPLSLECTVEGTSNPNLYWYRQAAGRGLQLLFYSVGIGQISSEVPQNLSASRPQDRQFILSSKKLLLSDSGFYLCAWSVMANEQFFGPGTRLTVL.

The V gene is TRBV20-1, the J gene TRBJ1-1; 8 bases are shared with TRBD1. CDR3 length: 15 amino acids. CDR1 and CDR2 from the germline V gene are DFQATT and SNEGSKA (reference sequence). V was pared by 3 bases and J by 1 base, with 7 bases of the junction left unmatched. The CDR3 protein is CSASGGRGRNTEAFF. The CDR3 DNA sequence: TGCAGTGCTAGTGGCGGCAGGGGGCGGAACACTGAAGCTTTCTTT.

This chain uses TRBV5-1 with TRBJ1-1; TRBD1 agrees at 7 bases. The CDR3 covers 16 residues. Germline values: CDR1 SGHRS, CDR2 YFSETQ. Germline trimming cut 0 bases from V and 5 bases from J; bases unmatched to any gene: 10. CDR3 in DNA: TGCGCCAGCAGCTTGGCGGCGACAGGGTTGGTAACTGAAGCTTTCTTT. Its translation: CASSLAATGLVTEAFF. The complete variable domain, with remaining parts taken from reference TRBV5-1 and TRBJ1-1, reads KAGVTQTPRYLIKTRGQQVTLSCSPISGHRSVSWYQQTPGQGLQFLFEYFSETQRNKGNFPGRFSGRQFSNSRSEMNVSTLELGDSALYLCASSLAATGLVTEAFFGQGTRLTVV.

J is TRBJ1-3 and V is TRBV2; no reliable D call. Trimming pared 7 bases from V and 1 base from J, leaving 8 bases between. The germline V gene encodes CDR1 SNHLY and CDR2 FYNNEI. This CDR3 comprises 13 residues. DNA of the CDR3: TGTGCCAGCACCTCGGGTTCTGGAAACACCATATATTTT. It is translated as CASTSGSGNTIYF.

CDR3 residues: CSASTGHRGTTEAFF. The CDR3 DNA reads TGCAGCGCCTCGACCGGCCATAGGGGCACCACTGAAGCTTTCTTT. The chain combines TRBV29-1 with TRBJ1-1; maybe TRBD1 (5 bases). The CDR3 contains 15 residues. Trimming removed 7 bases at V and 4 bases at J, with 22 bases between. CDR1 is SQVTM and CDR2 is ANQGSEA in the germline V gene.

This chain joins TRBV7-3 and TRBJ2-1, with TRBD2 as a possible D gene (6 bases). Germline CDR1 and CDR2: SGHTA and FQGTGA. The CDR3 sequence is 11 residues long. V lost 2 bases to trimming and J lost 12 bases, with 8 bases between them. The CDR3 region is CASSLGAGQFF. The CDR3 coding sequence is TGTGCCAGCAGCTTAGGAGCGGGGCAGTTCTTC.

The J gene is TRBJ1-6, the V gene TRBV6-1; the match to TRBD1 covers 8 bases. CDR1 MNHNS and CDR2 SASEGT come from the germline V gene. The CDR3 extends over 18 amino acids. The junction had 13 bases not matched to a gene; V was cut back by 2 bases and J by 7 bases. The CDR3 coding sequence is TGTGCCAGCAGTGAATTGGGCAGGGGGCGTTCTTGGAATTCACCCCTCCACTTT. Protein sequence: CASSELGRGRSWNSPLHF.

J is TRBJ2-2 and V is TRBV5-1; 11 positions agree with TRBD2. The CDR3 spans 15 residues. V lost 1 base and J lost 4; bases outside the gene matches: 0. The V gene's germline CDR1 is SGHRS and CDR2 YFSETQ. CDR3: CASSLTSGGTGELFF. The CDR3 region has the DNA TGCGCCAGCAGCTTGACTAGCGGGGGCACCGGGGAGCTGTTTTTT.

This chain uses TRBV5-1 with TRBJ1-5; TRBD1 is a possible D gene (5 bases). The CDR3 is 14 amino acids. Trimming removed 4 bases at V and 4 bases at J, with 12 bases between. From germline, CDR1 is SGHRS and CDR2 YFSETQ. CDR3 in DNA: TGCGCCAGCAGCCCAGGACAACTTAATCAGCCCCAGCATTTT. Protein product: CASSPGQLNQPQHF. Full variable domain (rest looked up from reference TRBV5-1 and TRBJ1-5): KAGVTQTPRYLIKTRGQQVTLSCSPISGHRSVSWYQQTPGQGLQFLFEYFSETQRNKGNFPGRFSGRQFSNSRSEMNVSTLELGDSALYLCASSPGQLNQPQHFGDGTRLSIL.

CDR3 sequence (DNA): TGTGCCAGCAGCTTGGCCGGGTTCAATGAGCAGTTCTTC. Its protein product is CASSLAGFNEQFF. The rearrangement uses TRBV5-5 and TRBJ2-1; the D is unclear. Trimming cost V 0 bases and J 6 bases, with 7 bases left between them. Germline V gives CDR1 SGHKS, CDR2 YYEKEE (reference sequence). The CDR3 contains 13 residues. Variable domain in full (rest from reference TRBV5-5 and TRBJ2-1): DAGVTQSPTHLIKTRGQQVTLRCSPISGHKSVSWYQQVLGQGPQFIFQYYEKEERGRGNFPDRFSARQFPNYSSELNVNALLLGDSALYLCASSLAGFNEQFFGPGTRLTVL.

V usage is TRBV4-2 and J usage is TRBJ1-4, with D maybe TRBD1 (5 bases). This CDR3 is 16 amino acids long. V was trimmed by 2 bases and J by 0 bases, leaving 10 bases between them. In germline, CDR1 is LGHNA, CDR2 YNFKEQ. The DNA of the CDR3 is TGTGCCAGCAGCCAAATCCTCAGGGCAACTAATGAAAAACTGTTTTTT. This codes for CASSQILRATNEKLFF.

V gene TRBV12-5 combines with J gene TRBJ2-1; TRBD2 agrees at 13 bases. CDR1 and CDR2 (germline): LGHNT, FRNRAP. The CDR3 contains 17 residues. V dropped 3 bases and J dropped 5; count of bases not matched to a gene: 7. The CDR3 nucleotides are TGTGCTAGTGGTTTCCAAAGACTAGCGGGGGGACACAATGAGCAGTTCTTC. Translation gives CASGFQRLAGGHNEQFF.

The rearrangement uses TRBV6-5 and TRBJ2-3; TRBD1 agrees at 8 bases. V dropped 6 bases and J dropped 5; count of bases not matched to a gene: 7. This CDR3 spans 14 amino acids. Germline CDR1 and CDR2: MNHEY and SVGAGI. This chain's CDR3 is CASRTRGQEDTQYF. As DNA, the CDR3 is TGTGCCAGCAGGACCAGGGGGCAAGAAGATACGCAGTATTTT.

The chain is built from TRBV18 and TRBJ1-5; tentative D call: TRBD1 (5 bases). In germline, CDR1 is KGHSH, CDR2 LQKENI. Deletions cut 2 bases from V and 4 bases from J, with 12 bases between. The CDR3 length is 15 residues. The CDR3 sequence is CASSPGSTGNQPQHF. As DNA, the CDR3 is TGTGCCAGCTCACCAGGATCCACAGGAAATCAGCCCCAGCATTTT.

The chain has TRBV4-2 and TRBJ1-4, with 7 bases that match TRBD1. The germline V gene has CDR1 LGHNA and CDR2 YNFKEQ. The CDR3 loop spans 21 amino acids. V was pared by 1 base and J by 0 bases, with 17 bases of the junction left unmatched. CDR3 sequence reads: CASSQAVLAQGLLATNEKLFF. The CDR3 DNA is TGTGCCAGCAGCCAAGCCGTCCTGGCACAGGGGTTGTTGGCAACTAATGAAAAACTGTTTTTT.